This T cell receptor beta chain was captured by sequencing in a study of blood T cell repertoires in COVID-19. Study details: Acute and convalescent COVID-19 specimens originated in the United States, Italy and Spain. T cells, B-cell-depleted T cells, or PBMCs supplied cDNA or gDNA.

The repertoire was sequenced with immunoSEQ multiplex PCR; TCRdb's copy has only in-frame clones and lacks some. The sample consists of 90,000 to 100,000 clones, roughly 88% of them appearing once. This clone was found a few times. J lost 2 bases, V lost 8 bases, and 10 bases had no gene match. Germline CDR1 reads SEHNR; CDR2 reads FQNEAQ (reference sequence). This CDR3 is built from 15 residues. Sample: peripheral blood. The source is a human donor in a cohort sampled during active COVID-19. The chain recombines TRBV7-9 with TRBJ2-3; TRBD2 aligns across 7 bases. The CDR3 loop reads CASYPRLAATDTQYF. The CDR3 DNA reads as TGTGCCAGCTACCCAAGGCTAGCGGCCACAGATACGCAGTATTTT.